This T cell receptor (beta chain) was retrieved from a study of blood T cell repertoires in COVID-19. Study context: T cells, B-cell-depleted T cells, or PBMCs provided the cDNA or gDNA that served as material.

Enrollees, about 18 to 95 years old, lived in some 24 US areas. Recovery meant two consecutive negative NP/OP PCR tests, professional clearance, or resolved symptoms. Per the original data handling: For nucleated cells, counts were estimated from reference gene primer amplification. Produced via immunoSEQ multiplex PCR; TCRdb's table is partial and in-frame only. V, J and clone size reflect that table, while D and trimming were determined from the DNA. The sample holds fewer than 500,000 clones, 87% seen once. The CDR3 is 15 residues long. Germline assignment: CDR1 SGHRS and CDR2 YFSETQ. V lost 4 bases, J lost 7 bases, and 10 bases stayed unmatched.

Material: PBMCs or T cells enriched from blood (not recorded which). The chain recombines TRBV5-1 with TRBJ2-2; 7 bases align to TRBD2. This clonotype was sampled from a man aged 30 to 39 who had recovered from COVID-19. The CDR3 DNA sequence: TGCGCCAGCAGCCCAAACAACGGGGGGAGCGGGGAGCTGTTTTTT. Protein sequence: CASSPNNGGSGELFF.